This T cell receptor beta chain was recorded in a study of Ad26.COV2.S vaccination and SARS-CoV-2 variants. Some clones are missing from TCRdb's copy, which holds only in-frame ones; the method was immunoSEQ multiplex PCR. The sample lists approximately 410,000 clones, around nine tenths occurring once. Treatment specified: over 15 received Ad26.COV2.S at low or high dose, single or two shots; several received placebo; per-sample allocation not given. Material that was analyzed had been drawn on day 63 after the first vaccine or placebo injection. Study-level points and caveats: Similar non-spike TCR breadth was seen in vaccine and placebo recipients. The breadth of spike-specific CD8+ and CD4+ T cell responses after vaccination was reportedly substantial. Using TCR breadth and depth analyses may have led to underestimated total T cell responses. Higher spike-specific TCR breadth was found in vaccine recipients than in placebo recipients.

A note on this clone: The antigen remains undetermined.

Germline CDR1 and CDR2: LNHDA and SQIVND (reference sequence). The CDR3 is 14 amino acids. V dropped 2 bases and J dropped 8; count of bases not matched to a gene: 6. V is TRBV19 and J is TRBJ2-4, with TRBD2 matching 7 bases. The receptor was isolated from a person between 18 and 60 years old who received the Ad26.COV2.S COVID-19 vaccine or a placebo. This specimen was peripheral blood, taken in a trial of Ad26.COV2.S vaccine versus placebo. The chain's CDR3 is CASSIQGRADIQYF. CDR3 nucleotide sequence: TGTGCCAGTAGTATACAAGGGAGGGCGGACATTCAGTACTTC.